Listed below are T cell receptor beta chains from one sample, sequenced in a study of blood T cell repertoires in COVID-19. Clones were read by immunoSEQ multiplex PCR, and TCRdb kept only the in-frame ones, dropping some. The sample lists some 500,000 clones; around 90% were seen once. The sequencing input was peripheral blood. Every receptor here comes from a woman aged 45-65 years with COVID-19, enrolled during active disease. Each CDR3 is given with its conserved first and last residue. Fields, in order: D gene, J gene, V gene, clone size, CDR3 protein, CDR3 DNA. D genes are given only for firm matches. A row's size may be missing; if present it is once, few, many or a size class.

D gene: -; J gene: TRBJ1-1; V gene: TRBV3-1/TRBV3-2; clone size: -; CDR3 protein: CASTLTTVNTEAFF; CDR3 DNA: TGTGCCAGCACCCTAACTACGGTGAACACTGAAGCTTTCTTT
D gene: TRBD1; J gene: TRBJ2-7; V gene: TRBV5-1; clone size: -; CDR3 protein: CASSTSWGQAAEQYF; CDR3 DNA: TGCGCCAGCAGCACAAGCTGGGGACAGGCCGCAGAGCAGTACTTC
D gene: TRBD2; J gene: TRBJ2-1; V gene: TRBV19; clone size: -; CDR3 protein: CASTGGGALGEQFF; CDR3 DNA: TGTGCCAGTACTGGCGGGGGGGCCTTAGGCGAGCAGTTCTTC
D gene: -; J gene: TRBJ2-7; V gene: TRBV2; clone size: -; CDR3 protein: CARRGITYEQYF; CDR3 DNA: TGTGCCAGACGAGGGATTACCTACGAGCAGTACTTC
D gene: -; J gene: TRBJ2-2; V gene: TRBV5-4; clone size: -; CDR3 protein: CASSPTPGHHTGELFF; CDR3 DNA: TGTGCCAGCAGCCCAACCCCGGGACATCACACCGGGGAGCTGTTTTTT
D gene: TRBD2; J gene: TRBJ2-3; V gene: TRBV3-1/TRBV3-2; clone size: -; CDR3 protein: CASSQELAGADTQYF; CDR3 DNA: TGTGCCAGCAGCCAAGAGCTAGCGGGGGCAGATACGCAGTATTTT
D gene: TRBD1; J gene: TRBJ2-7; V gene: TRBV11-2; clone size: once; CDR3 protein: CASSLGQGGYEQYF; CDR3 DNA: TGTGCCAGCAGCTTGGGACAGGGGGGCTACGAGCAGTACTTC
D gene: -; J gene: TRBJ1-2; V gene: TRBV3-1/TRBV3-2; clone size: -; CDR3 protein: CASSQGEDYGYTF; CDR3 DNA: TGTGCCAGCAGCCAAGGGGAGGACTATGGCTACACCTTC
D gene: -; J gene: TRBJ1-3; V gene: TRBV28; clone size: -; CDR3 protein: CASTFPSGNTIYF; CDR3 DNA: TGTGCCAGCACCTTCCCCTCCGGAAACACCATATATTTT
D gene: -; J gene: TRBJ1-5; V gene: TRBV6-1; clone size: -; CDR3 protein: CASSEITGRAQPQHF; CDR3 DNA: TGTGCCAGCAGTGAAATCACAGGGAGAGCTCAGCCCCAGCATTTT
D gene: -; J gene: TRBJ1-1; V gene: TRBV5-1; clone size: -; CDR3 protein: CASSLSGPEAFF; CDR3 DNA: TGCGCCAGCAGCCTCTCAGGGCCTGAAGCTTTCTTT
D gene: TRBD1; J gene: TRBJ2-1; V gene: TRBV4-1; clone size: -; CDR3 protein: CASSQGYIQGKPFF; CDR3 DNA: TGCGCCAGCAGCCAAGGATATATACAGGGGAAACCGTTCTTC
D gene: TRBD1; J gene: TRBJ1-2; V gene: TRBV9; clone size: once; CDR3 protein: CASSGDRGGGYTF; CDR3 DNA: TGTGCCAGCAGCGGGGACAGGGGAGGTGGCTACACCTTC
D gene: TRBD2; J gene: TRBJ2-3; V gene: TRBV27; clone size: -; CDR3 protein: CASSSERSGGRTDTQYF; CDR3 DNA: TGTGCCAGCAGTTCTGAGAGGAGCGGGGGGAGGACAGATACGCAGTATTTT
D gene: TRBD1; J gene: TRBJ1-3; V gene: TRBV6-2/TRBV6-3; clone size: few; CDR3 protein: CASSYPTTGLSSGNTIYF; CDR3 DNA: TGTGCCAGCAGTTACCCAACGACAGGGCTCTCTTCGGGAAACACCATATATTTT
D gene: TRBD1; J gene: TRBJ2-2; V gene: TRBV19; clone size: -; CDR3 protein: CASSTAGGFTGELFF; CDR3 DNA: TGTGCCAGTAGTACGGCAGGGGGTTTCACCGGGGAGCTGTTTTTT
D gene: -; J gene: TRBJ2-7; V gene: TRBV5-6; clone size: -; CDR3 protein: CASSSRTAYEQYF; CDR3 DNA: TGTGCCAGCAGCTCCCGGACAGCCTACGAGCAGTACTTC
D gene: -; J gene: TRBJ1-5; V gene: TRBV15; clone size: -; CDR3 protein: CATRSGGGGRPQHF; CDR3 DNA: TGTGCCACCAGGTCCGGGGGAGGAGGGCGTCCCCAGCATTTT
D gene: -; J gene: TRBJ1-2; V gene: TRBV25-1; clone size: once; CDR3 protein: CASRQDYGYTF; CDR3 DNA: TGTGCCAGCAGACAGGACTATGGCTACACCTTC
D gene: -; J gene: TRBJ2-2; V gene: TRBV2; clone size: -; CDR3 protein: CASSPTNTGELFF; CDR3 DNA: TGTGCCAGCAGTCCCACGAACACCGGGGAGCTGTTTTTT
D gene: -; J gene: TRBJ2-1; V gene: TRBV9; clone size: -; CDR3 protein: CASSPRHSGPRNEQFF; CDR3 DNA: TGTGCCAGCAGCCCGAGACATAGCGGACCTAGGAATGAGCAGTTCTTC
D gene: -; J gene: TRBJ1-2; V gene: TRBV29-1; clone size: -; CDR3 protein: CSVEPPGNYGYTF; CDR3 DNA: TGCAGCGTTGAACCGCCAGGGAACTATGGCTACACCTTC
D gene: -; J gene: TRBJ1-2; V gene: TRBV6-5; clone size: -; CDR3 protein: CASSTGQMSGYTF; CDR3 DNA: TGTGCCAGCAGTACAGGACAGATGTCTGGCTACACCTTC
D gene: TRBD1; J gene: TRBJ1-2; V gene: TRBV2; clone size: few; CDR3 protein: CASRGTGENYGYTF; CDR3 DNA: TGTGCCAGCAGGGGGACAGGGGAAAACTATGGCTACACCTTC
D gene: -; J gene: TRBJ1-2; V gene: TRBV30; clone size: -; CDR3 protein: CAWSRGDGYTF; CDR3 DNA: TGTGCCTGGAGTCGGGGGGACGGCTACACCTTC
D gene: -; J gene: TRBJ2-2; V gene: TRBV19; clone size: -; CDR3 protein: CASSIVGSGDTGELFF; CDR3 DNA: TGTGCCAGTAGTATAGTTGGGTCAGGTGACACCGGGGAGCTGTTTTTT
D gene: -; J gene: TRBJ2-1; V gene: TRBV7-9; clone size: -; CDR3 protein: CASSESHSGEQFF; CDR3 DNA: TGTGCCAGCAGCGAAAGTCACAGTGGTGAGCAGTTCTTC
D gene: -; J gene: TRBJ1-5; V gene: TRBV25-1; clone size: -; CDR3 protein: CASSDTRHSNQPQHF; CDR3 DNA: TGTGCCAGCAGTGACACTAGACACAGCAATCAGCCCCAGCATTTT
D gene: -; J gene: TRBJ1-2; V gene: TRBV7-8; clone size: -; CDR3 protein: CASSVRTGVGHTF; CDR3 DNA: TGTGCCAGCAGCGTACGGACTGGTGTGGGTCACACCTTC
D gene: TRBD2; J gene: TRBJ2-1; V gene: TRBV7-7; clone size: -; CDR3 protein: CASSEGLAGGINEQFF; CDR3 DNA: TGTGCCAGCAGCGAAGGACTAGCGGGGGGCATCAATGAGCAGTTCTTC
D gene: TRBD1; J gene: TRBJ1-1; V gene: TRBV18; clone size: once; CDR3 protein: CASSGGQGMNTEAFF; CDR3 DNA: TGTGCCAGCTCGGGGGGACAGGGAATGAACACTGAAGCTTTCTTT
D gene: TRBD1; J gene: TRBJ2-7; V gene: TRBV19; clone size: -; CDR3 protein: CASSYPGGQGTYEQYF; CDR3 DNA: TGTGCCAGTAGTTACCCCGGGGGACAGGGAACCTACGAGCAGTACTTC
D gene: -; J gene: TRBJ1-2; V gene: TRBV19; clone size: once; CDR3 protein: CASSEPGANYGYTF; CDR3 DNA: TGTGCCAGTAGCGAGCCAGGGGCGAACTATGGCTACACCTTC
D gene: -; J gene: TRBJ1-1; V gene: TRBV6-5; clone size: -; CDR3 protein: CATSTPGHPNTEAFF; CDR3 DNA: TGTGCCACGTCAACCCCGGGACACCCGAACACTGAAGCTTTCTTT
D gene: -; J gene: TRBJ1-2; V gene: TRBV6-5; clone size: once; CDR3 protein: CASRSQGPDYGYTF; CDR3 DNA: TGTGCCAGCAGATCACAGGGTCCGGACTATGGCTACACCTTC
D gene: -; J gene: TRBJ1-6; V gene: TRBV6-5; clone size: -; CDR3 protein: CASSYSGSGTSPLHF; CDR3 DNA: TGTGCCAGCAGTTACTCAGGTAGCGGTACTTCACCCCTCCACTTT
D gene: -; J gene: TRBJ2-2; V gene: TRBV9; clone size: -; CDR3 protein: CASSDNLGQPHTGELFF; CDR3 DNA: TGTGCCAGCAGCGATAATTTAGGACAGCCCCACACCGGGGAGCTGTTTTTT
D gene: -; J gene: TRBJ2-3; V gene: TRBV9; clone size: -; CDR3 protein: CASSVDLSSTDTQYF; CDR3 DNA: TGTGCCAGCAGCGTAGATTTATCTAGCACAGATACGCAGTATTTT
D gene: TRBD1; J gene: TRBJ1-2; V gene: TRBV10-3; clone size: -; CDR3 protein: CANKPGTGDYGYTF; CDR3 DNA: TGTGCCAATAAACCCGGGACAGGGGACTATGGCTACACCTTC
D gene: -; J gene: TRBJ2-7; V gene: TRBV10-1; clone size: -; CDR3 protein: CASSESRDEQYF; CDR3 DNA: TGCGCCAGCAGTGAGTCGAGGGACGAGCAGTACTTC
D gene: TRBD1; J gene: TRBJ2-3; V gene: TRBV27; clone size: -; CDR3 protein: CASSTRGQGKSTQYF; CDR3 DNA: TGTGCCAGCAGTACCAGGGGACAGGGTAAGAGTACGCAGTATTTT
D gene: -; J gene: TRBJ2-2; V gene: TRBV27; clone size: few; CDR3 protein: CASSEQGTGELFF; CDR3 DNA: TGTGCCAGCAGTGAACAGGGAACCGGGGAGCTGTTTTTT
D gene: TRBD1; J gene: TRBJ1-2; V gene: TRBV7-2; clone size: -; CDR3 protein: CASSLVGGQGARYGYTF; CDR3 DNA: TGTGCCAGCAGCTTAGTAGGGGGACAGGGGGCAAGGTATGGCTACACCTTC
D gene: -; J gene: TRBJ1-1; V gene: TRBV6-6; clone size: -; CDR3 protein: CASQMNTEAFF; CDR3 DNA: TGTGCCAGCCAAATGAACACTGAAGCTTTCTTT
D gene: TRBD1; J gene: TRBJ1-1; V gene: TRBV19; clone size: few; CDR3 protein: CASRGTAEAFF; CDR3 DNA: TGTGCCAGTAGGGGGACAGCTGAAGCTTTCTTT
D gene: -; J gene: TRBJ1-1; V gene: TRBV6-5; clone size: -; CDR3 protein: CASSYSKRGTTEAFF; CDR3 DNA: TGTGCCAGCAGTTACTCGAAGCGGGGGACCACTGAAGCTTTCTTT
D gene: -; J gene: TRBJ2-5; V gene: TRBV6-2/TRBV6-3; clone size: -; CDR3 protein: CASSYSVARIQETQYF; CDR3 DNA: TGTGCCAGCAGTTACTCGGTAGCGAGGATCCAAGAGACCCAGTACTTC
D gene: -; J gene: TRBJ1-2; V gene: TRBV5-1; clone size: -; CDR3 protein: CASSLGNRGDGYTF; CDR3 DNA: TGCGCCAGCAGCTTGGGTAACCGGGGGGATGGCTACACCTTC
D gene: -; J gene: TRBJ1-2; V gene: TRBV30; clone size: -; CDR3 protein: CAWQRSYGYTF; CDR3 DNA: TGTGCCTGGCAACGGAGCTATGGCTACACCTTC
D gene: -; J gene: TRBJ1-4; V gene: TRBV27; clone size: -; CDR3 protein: CASSLALVDATNEKLFF; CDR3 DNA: TGTGCCAGCAGTCTTGCCCTCGTAGATGCAACTAATGAAAAACTGTTTTTT
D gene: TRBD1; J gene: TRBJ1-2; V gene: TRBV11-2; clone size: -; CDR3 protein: CASSPGTDYGYTF; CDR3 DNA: TGTGCCAGCAGCCCCGGGACAGACTATGGCTACACCTTC
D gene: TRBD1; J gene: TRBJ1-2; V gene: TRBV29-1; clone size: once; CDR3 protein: CSVRQGMNYGYTF; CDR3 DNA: TGCAGCGTCCGACAGGGAATGAACTATGGCTACACCTTC
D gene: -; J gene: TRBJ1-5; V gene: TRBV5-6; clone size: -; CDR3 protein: CASSLGVGTPGHF; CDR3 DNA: TGTGCCAGCAGCTTGGGCGTAGGGACACCGGGCCATTTT
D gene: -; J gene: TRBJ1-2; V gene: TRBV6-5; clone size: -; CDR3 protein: CASSPYAEIYGYTF; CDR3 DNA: TGTGCCAGCAGCCCATATGCGGAAATCTATGGCTACACCTTC
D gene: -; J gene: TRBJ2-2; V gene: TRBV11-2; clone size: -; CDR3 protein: CASREEGSNTGELFF; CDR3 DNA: TGTGCCAGCAGGGAGGAGGGGTCGAACACCGGGGAGCTGTTTTTT